This T cell receptor beta chain was identified during a study of blood T cell repertoires in COVID-19 (dated by TCRdb to 2020 to 2022). With regard to the full study: Samples covering the acute and convalescent phases of COVID-19 were provided by collaborators in the United States, Italy and Spain. The repertoires were released in a freely available public database meant as a resource for research on the immune response to SARS-CoV-2. The sample metadata nearly always contained a de-identified subject ID, COVID-19 status, age in years and sex. The prospective study material was composed of cDNA or gDNA derived from T cells, B-cell-depleted T cells, or PBMCs. Where HLA class I and class II types were available, the types were taken from metadata supplied by the sample provider, not from assay-based typing. Samples came from the ongoing ImmuneRACE study (first 160 participants) plus 1,254 subjects from 6 global collaborators. Subjects who had been exposed to COVID-19, were actively infected with it, or had recovered from it provided the deeply sampled blood TCRbeta repertoires that made up the dataset.

Whole blood was collected in K2EDTA tubes by collaborating institutions according to the institutions' own protocols. For TCRbeta analysis, collaborators shipped samples as frozen whole blood, isolated PBMCs, or DNA extracted from either of those sample types. Comments on this clone: The antigen this receptor binds is unknown. The record has no base qualities; no much larger clone is one base away.

The study at large found these results: The amount of clinical and demographic metadata varied by source and participant and was provided uncurated.

TCRbeta CDR3 regions were amplified from genomic DNA using the immunoSEQ Assay, a bias-controlled multiplex PCR. Regarding the original processing steps: Nucleated cell counts per sample were estimated from amplification of reference gene primers within the assay. Sequence reads were collapsed and filtered to measure the absolute abundance of every unique TCRbeta CDR3 rearrangement. For each sample, productive Simpson clonality was calculated by taking the square root of Simpson's diversity index across productive rearrangements. The table comes from immuneACCESS by way of TCRdb, which keeps in-frame sequences with V and J called. Part of the clones is missing from these tables; in studies checked, under half for an unresolved V gene and the rest for unknown reasons. V, J and clone size reflect that table, while D and trimming were determined from the DNA. The sample table holds some 150,000 clones, of which over 75% were seen once. The ten top clones hold just over 3% of the sample.

The germline V gene encodes CDR1 SQVTM and CDR2 ANQGSEA. The CDR3 measures 15 amino acids from cysteine to phenylalanine. Only the CDR3 part of the read is kept: 45 bases, read in frame from the first base. V is shortened by 3 bases, J by 0 bases, and the region joining them spans 11 bases. Material: peripheral blood. Recombination joined TRBV29-1 with TRBJ2-2; the D gene cannot be named for sure. The sequence derives from a woman in her fifties or sixties with active COVID-19. The CDR3 corresponds to CSVEAANANTGELFF. The sequenced DNA: TGCAGCGTTGAGGCCGCAAACGCGAACACCGGGGAGCTGTTTTTT.